The present T cell receptor beta chain was sequenced within a study of blood T cells in healthy people across ages. A note on this clonotype: Its antigen is not known.

A second PCR, run for about 6 to 11 cycles, used a sample-barcoded 5' primer plus a J-beta primer mix. Each of the cDNA molecules was tagged by a template-switch adaptor with 12 random nucleotides. In TCRdb, the 5' RACE reads were re-called with MiXCR into one record per CDR3 protein. This sample has approximately 490,000 distinct CDR3 sequences; 24% occur once, and the top ten carry roughly 10%. General study findings and limits: Naive CD4+ cell counts and diversity both ran higher in long-lived than in aged donors.

In addition, the sample was reused for a study of T cells of mothers and their children. That source adds: A few healthy Caucasian mothers served as donors, and their six children did as well. The whole RNA yield was converted to cDNA, approximately 1.6 ug per 15 ul.

The receptor was isolated from a boy under 18 in good health. Source material: blood.

CDR3 DNA: TGTGCCATCAGCCTTGGGTTTGAGGGCGAGCAGTACTTC. Protein product: CAISLGFEGEQYF. The genes are TRBV10-3 and TRBJ2-7; D possibly corresponds to TRBD2 (5 bases). V was trimmed by 6 bases and J by 6 bases, leaving 15 bases between them. CDR1 is ENHRY and CDR2 is SYGVKD in the germline V gene. The CDR3 covers 13 residues.